Listed here are 28 T cell receptor beta chains from one sample, sequenced in a study of blood T cell repertoires in COVID-19. Method: immunoSEQ multiplex PCR; TCRdb's copy keeps in-frame clones and lacks some. This table holds 350,000 or so clones, about 90% found once. The sequenced material came from peripheral blood. The receptors were sampled from a man younger than 35 with active or convalescent COVID-19.

The CDR3 DNA reads TGTGCCAGCAGCCTTGCGGGCCAGGGAGGTTCCCGCCTAGAGCAGTACTTC. Protein product: CASSLAGQGGSRLEQYF. This sequence joins TRBV7-2 and TRBJ2-7; perhaps TRBD2 as D (6 bases). Trimming took off 5 bases at V and 7 bases at J, with 27 bases between the two ends. CDR3 length: 17 residues. The germline V gene has CDR1 SGHTA and CDR2 FQGNSA.

The chain uses TRBV11-2 and TRBJ1-2; TRBD1 might be the D (5 bases). This CDR3 contains 16 residues. In germline, CDR1 is SGHAT, CDR2 FQNNGV. Trimming shortened V by 7 bases and J by 0 bases, and 18 bases separated the two germline ends. As DNA, the CDR3 is TGTGCCAGCATGGGCCATTGGGGGGGGACTAACTATGGCTACACCTTC. Its translation: CASMGHWGGTNYGYTF.

J is TRBJ2-7 and V is TRBV9, with TRBD2 identical over 10 bases. CDR3 length: 14 amino acids. Trimming removed 5 bases from V and 3 bases from J; junction bases left unmatched: 5. Germline-derived CDR1 and CDR2 are SGDLS and YYNGEE. In DNA form, the CDR3 reads TGTGCCAGCAGTCTAGCGGGGGATCTCTACGAGCAGTACTTC. It codes for CASSLAGDLYEQYF. Drawing the rest from reference TRBV9 and TRBJ2-7, the complete variable domain is DSGVTQTPKHLITATGQRVTLRCSPRSGDLSVYWYQQSLDQGLQFLIQYYNGEERAKGNILERFSAQQFPDLHSELNLSSLELGDSALYFCASSLAGDLYEQYFGPGTRLTVT.

The chain couples TRBV28 to TRBJ1-6, with 7 bases fitting TRBD1. V was clipped by 5 bases and J by 3 bases; unmatched bases: 4. This CDR3 comprises 15 residues. Germline V gene lookup returns CDR1 MDHEN and CDR2 SYDVKM. As DNA, the CDR3 is TGTGCCAGCAGTCCACAGGGGCTCTATAATTCACCCCTCCACTTT. This translates into CASSPQGLYNSPLHF.

This chain connects TRBV4-2 to TRBJ2-5, with 8 bases matching TRBD1. Germline CDR1 is LGHNA and CDR2 is YNFKEQ. This CDR3 contains 15 residues. Trimming removed 2 bases from V and 3 bases from J; junction bases left unmatched: 5. The chain's CDR3 is CASSQISDREETQYF. The CDR3 DNA sequence: TGTGCCAGCAGCCAAATTTCGGACAGGGAAGAGACCCAGTACTTC.

This chain uses TRBV5-5 with TRBJ2-2, with 10 nucleotides matching TRBD1. Trimming took 4 bases from V and 5 from J; bases not matched to a gene: 8. Germline V gene sequence: CDR1 SGHKS, CDR2 YYEKEE (reference sequence). The CDR3 consists of 16 residues. CDR3 bases: TGTGCCAGCAGCCTACGACAGGGGGCCGGAACCGGGGAGCTGTTTTTT. Translating gives CASSLRQGAGTGELFF.

This chain links TRBV28 with TRBJ2-2; the D gene is possibly TRBD2 (7 bases). V shed 8 bases and J shed 4 bases, with 17 bases lying between them. CDR1 MDHEN and CDR2 SYDVKM come from the germline V gene. The CDR3 consists of 15 residues. The CDR3 DNA follows: TGTGCCAGCGTCTGGGGGGGGCTGGTCACCGGGGAGCTGTTTTTT. Translated: CASVWGGLVTGELFF.

The CDR3 bases are TGTGCCAGTAGTGCCCCGGGACAGGGTTATTCACCCCTCCACTTT. Encoded protein: CASSAPGQGYSPLHF. This chain connects TRBV19 to TRBJ1-6, with 9 bases fitting TRBD1. Trimming took 5 bases from V and 8 from J; bases not matched to a gene: 7. Germline assignment: CDR1 LNHDA and CDR2 SQIVND (reference sequence). The CDR3 sequence is 15 residues long.

With respect to this clone: Germline is not matched at one junction end, which may reflect a read error. The rearrangement joins TRBV5-1 to TRBJ2-7; 11 bases agree with TRBD1. The germline gives CDR1 SGHRS, CDR2 YFSETQ. This CDR3 is 14 amino acids long. The CDR3 sequence: CASSLGQGVLEQYF. In nucleotides, the CDR3 is TGCGCCAGCAGTTTGGGACAGGGGGTCCTCGAGCAGTACTTC.

The gene calls are TRBV28 and TRBJ1-5; 10 nucleotides match TRBD1. This CDR3 is built from 16 residues. Germline CDR1 and CDR2: MDHEN and SYDVKM. V trimming: 6 bases; J trimming: 4 bases; junction bases outside the gene matches: 9. The CDR3: CASRLPTGGENQPQHF. Written as DNA, the CDR3 is TGTGCCAGCAGACTCCCGACAGGGGGCGAGAATCAGCCCCAGCATTTT.

J is TRBJ2-3 and V is TRBV12-5; D might be TRBD1 (7 bases). The CDR3 runs to 16 residues. In germline, CDR1 is LGHNT, CDR2 FRNRAP. Trimming pared 4 bases from V and 8 bases from J, leaving 22 bases between. For the CDR3, the DNA is TGTGCTAGTGGTTCCACAGGGGAGGCTAGGGGCGGTACGCAGTATTTT. Its translation is CASGSTGEARGGTQYF.

This chain links TRBV6-5 with TRBJ2-7; 9 nucleotides align to TRBD1. CDR3 length: 13 amino acids. The germline V gene encodes CDR1 MNHEY and CDR2 SVGAGI. With 6 bases clipped from V and 4 bases from J, the junction kept 4 bases outside the gene matches. The CDR3 loop reads CASRTGGAYEQYF. In DNA, the CDR3 is TGTGCCAGCAGGACAGGGGGGGCATACGAGCAGTACTTC.

V is TRBV27 and J is TRBJ2-1; D is perhaps TRBD2 (6 bases). Between the trimmed V and J ends, which lost 4 bases and 10 bases, there was a span of 11 bases. This CDR3 has 12 residues. Germline CDR1 is MNHEY and CDR2 is SMNVEV (reference sequence). CDR3 in DNA: TGTGCCAGCAGTTCTACTGGGAGGGAGCAGTTCTTC. This gives the protein CASSSTGREQFF.

This clone came up a few times. The gene calls are TRBV28 and TRBJ1-6; TRBD1 matches at 10 bases. The junction had 7 bases not matched to a gene; V was cut back by 7 bases and J by 4 bases. Germline V gene sequence: CDR1 MDHEN, CDR2 SYDVKM. CDR3 length equals 16 residues. The CDR3 reads CASTRGDRGYNSPLHF. The CDR3 DNA is TGTGCCAGCACCCGCGGGGACAGGGGTTATAATTCACCCCTCCACTTT.

About this clone: The same CDR3 also results from other DNA sequences found in this sample. The rearrangement uses TRBV20-1 and TRBJ1-1; possibly TRBD1 for D (5 bases). The CDR3 length is 11 residues. V lost 5 bases, J lost 2 bases, and 6 bases lay in between. The germline gives CDR1 DFQATT, CDR2 SNEGSKA (reference sequence). The CDR3 nucleotides read TGCAGTGCTCAGGGCAACACTGAAGCTTTCTTT. Residues: CSAQGNTEAFF.

This rearrangement joins TRBV3-1 (or the pseudogene TRBV3-2) to TRBJ1-6, with TRBD1 matching 7 bases. V shed 1 base and J 10 bases; nucleotides not matched to a gene: 4. Germline lookup yields CDR1 LGHDT and CDR2 YNNKEL (reference sequence). The CDR3 length is 14 residues. DNA for the CDR3: TGTGCCAGCAGCCAAGGACAGGGCCGCTCACCCCTCCACTTT. Its translation is CASSQGQGRSPLHF.

The chain has TRBV2 and TRBJ1-1; D may be TRBD1 (6 bases). Germline loops: CDR1 SNHLY, CDR2 FYNNEI. The CDR3 sequence is 12 residues long. V was pared by 8 bases and J by 4 bases, with 11 bases between. The CDR3 sequence: CASSGHFTEAFF. CDR3 bases: TGTGCCAGCTCGGGACATTTCACTGAAGCTTTCTTT.

The chain is built from TRBV6-2 or TRBV6-3 and TRBJ2-2; D perhaps matches TRBD1 (6 bases). This CDR3 region has 17 residues. The germline CDR1 and CDR2 sequences are MNHEY and SVGEGT. Trimming removed 2 bases from V and 0 bases from J, with 13 bases in between. CDR3 amino acids: CASSYGGAPTNTGELFF. CDR3 DNA: TGTGCCAGCAGTTACGGGGGCGCACCTACGAACACCGGGGAGCTGTTTTTT.

This CDR3 reads CASSVGDRLYEQYF. The DNA of the CDR3 is TGTGCCAGCAGCGTAGGGGACAGGCTCTACGAGCAGTACTTC. V and J are TRBV9 and TRBJ2-7; 8 bases are shared with TRBD1. V gave up 0 bases and J gave up 3 bases; unmatched junction bases: 2. The CDR3 spans 14 residues. From germline, CDR1 is SGDLS and CDR2 YYNGEE.

V is TRBV18 and J is TRBJ1-4; 7 nucleotides agree with TRBD1. Germline V gene lookup returns CDR1 KGHSH and CDR2 LQKENI. Trimming cost V 1 base and J 11 bases; bases outside gene matches: 10. The CDR3 spans 15 residues. The CDR3 bases are TGTGCCAGCTCACCACTTTTACAGGGGCAGGGGAAACTGTTTTTT. Translation gives CASSPLLQGQGKLFF.

The rearrangement uses TRBV4-1 and TRBJ2-5; 8 nucleotides agree with TRBD1. The length of the CDR3 is 15 residues. Trimming took 1 base from V and 0 from J; bases not matched to a gene: 1. Germline lookup yields CDR1 MGHRA and CDR2 YSYEKL. The CDR3 protein is CASSQVDRDQETQYF. The CDR3, as DNA: TGCGCCAGCAGCCAAGTGGACAGGGACCAAGAGACCCAGTACTTC.

This clone was counted between two and nine times. CDR3 DNA sequence: TGCGCCAGCAGCCAACCCGGGACTAGCGGGAGGGCAAGCACCGGGGAGCTGTTTTTT. This sequence encodes CASSQPGTSGRASTGELFF. This rearrangement joins TRBV4-3 to TRBJ2-2, with 16 positions matching TRBD2. The germline CDR1 and CDR2 sequences are LGHNA and YSLEER. V was pared by 2 bases and J by 4 bases, with 7 bases of the junction left unmatched. The CDR3 is made up of 19 amino acids.

This chain connects TRBV23-1 to TRBJ1-5, with TRBD1 as a possible D gene (5 bases). TRBV23-1 has ORF status, its function being uncertain. This CDR3 comprises 13 residues. With 2 bases removed from V and 5 bases from J, the gap between germline ends came to 7 bases. The chain's CDR3 is CASSQGAYQPQHF. The CDR3 DNA is TGCGCCAGCAGTCAAGGGGCCTATCAGCCCCAGCATTTT.

This chain uses TRBV19 with TRBJ2-7, with 7 bases aligning to TRBD1. Germline CDR1 reads LNHDA; CDR2 reads SQIVND (reference sequence). This CDR3 region has 17 residues. J gave up 4 bases and V 1 base, and 13 bases lay outside the gene matches. CDR3 amino acids: CASSIAYLAGGRYEQYF. Written as DNA, the CDR3 is TGTGCCAGTAGTATAGCCTACCTAGCAGGGGGAAGGTACGAGCAGTACTTC.

This clone occurred a few times. This chain uses TRBV11-2 with TRBJ2-7; 9 bases line up with TRBD2. The CDR3 is made up of 14 amino acids. V trimming: 8 bases; J trimming: 6 bases; junction bases outside the gene matches: 11. Germline V gene data show CDR1 as SGHAT and CDR2 as FQNNGV. CDR3 residues: CASGPGTSFTEQYF. For the CDR3, the DNA is TGTGCCAGCGGTCCCGGGACTAGCTTTACCGAGCAGTACTTC.

The rearrangement uses TRBV5-1 and TRBJ2-7, with TRBD1 identical over 10 bases. V lost 4 bases to trimming and J lost 4 bases; unmatched junction nucleotides: 8. Looked up from germline, CDR1 is SGHRS and CDR2 is YFSETQ. CDR3 length: 15 residues. CDR3 sequence (DNA): TGCGCCAGCAGCCCATCTTGGGACAGGGGTTACGAGCAGTACTTC. It is translated as CASSPSWDRGYEQYF.

The chain links TRBV6-2 or TRBV6-3 to TRBJ2-1; 12 nucleotides line up with TRBD2. The V gene's germline CDR1 is MNHEY and CDR2 SVGEGT. With V trimmed by 0 bases and J by 8 bases, 8 bases remained unmatched. This CDR3 is built from 17 residues. The CDR3 DNA sequence: TGTGCCAGCAGTTACTCGATTCTAGCGGGGGGGAGGGATGAGCAGTTCTTC. It is translated as CASSYSILAGGRDEQFF.

This chain connects TRBV27 to TRBJ2-5; 12 bases agree with TRBD2. The V and J ends lost 8 bases and 4 bases, in that order; junction bases with no gene match: 8. The CDR3 spans 15 residues. Germline V gives CDR1 MNHEY, CDR2 SMNVEV (reference sequence). CDR3 in DNA: TGTGCCAGCGGGGGACAGGGACTAGCGGGAGAGACCCAGTACTTC. It specifies CASGGQGLAGETQYF.